Presented here are 14 T cell receptor beta chains from one specimen sequenced in a study of neurological immune-mediated disorders. TCRdb called the 5' RACE reads again in MiXCR, with one record for every CDR3 protein. The sample consists of about 79,000 distinct CDR3 sequences, over 12% of them appearing once. Material: PBMCs. These receptors originate from a woman in her forties or fifties in good health.

This clonotype has at least ten counts. The chain employs TRBV29-1 and TRBJ2-3; TRBD1 might be the D (6 bases). V lost 4 bases and J 2 bases, leaving 7 bases between the germline ends. Germline loops: CDR1 SQVTM, CDR2 ANQGSEA. This CDR3 region has 12 residues. CDR3 sequence reads: CSVGDTTDTQYF. The CDR3 DNA reads TGCAGCGTTGGGGACACCACAGATACGCAGTATTTT.

This clonotype was seen ten or more times. As DNA, the CDR3 is TGTGCCAGCAGAGGGACTACGGGGGAGACCCAGTACTTC. It is translated as CASRGTTGETQYF. V and J are TRBV2 and TRBJ2-5, with 7 bases fitting TRBD2. The junction had 6 bases not matched to a gene; V was cut back by 6 bases and J by 5 bases. The length of the CDR3 is 13 residues. CDR1 SNHLY and CDR2 FYNNEI come from the germline V gene.

This rearrangement joins TRBV5-4 to TRBJ1-1; TRBD1 is a possible D gene (6 bases). V was trimmed by 6 bases and J by 4 bases, leaving 13 bases between them. The CDR3 spans 13 residues. CDR1 is SGHNT, CDR2 YYREEE, per germline (reference sequence). CDR3 sequence reads: CASNGGPPTEAFF. CDR3 bases: TGTGCCAGCAATGGGGGGCCCCCCACTGAAGCTTTCTTT. Complete variable domain (other parts from reference TRBV5-4 and TRBJ1-1): ETGVTQSPTHLIKTRGQQVTLRCSSQSGHNTVSWYQQALGQGPQFIFQYYREEENGRGNFPPRFSGLQFPNYSSELNVNALELDDSALYLCASNGGPPTEAFFGQGTRLTVV.

Many counts were recorded for this clonotype. The gene calls are TRBV5-1 and TRBJ2-7; TRBD2 aligns across 15 bases. The V gene end was trimmed by 4 bases and the J gene end by 1 base; junction bases not matched to a gene: 3. This CDR3 has 16 amino acids. Germline CDR1 is SGHRS and CDR2 is YFSETQ. CDR3 nucleotides: TGCGCCAGCAGCCGGACTAGCGGGGGGGGATCCTACGAGCAGTACTTC. It specifies CASSRTSGGGSYEQYF.

The rearrangement links TRBV10-3 to TRBJ2-7; 9 nucleotides align to TRBD1. There are 14 residues in the CDR3. V was pared by 6 bases and J by 9 bases, with 12 bases of the junction left unmatched. Germline CDR1 is ENHRY and CDR2 is SYGVKD. CDR3 sequence (DNA): TGTGCCATCAGCCCGAACCGGGACAGGGAAAGGCAGTACTTC. Its protein is CAISPNRDRERQYF.

This clonotype appeared many times. V usage is TRBV7-9 and J usage is TRBJ2-5, with TRBD2 identical over 13 bases. The CDR3 sequence is 14 residues long. V lost 5 bases to trimming and J lost 5 bases; unmatched junction nucleotides: 2. Germline CDR1 and CDR2: SEHNR and FQNEAQ (reference sequence). The CDR3 nucleotides read TGTGCCAGCAGCCGGACTAGCGGGAGTGAGACCCAGTACTTC. This translates into CASSRTSGSETQYF.

This clonotype has at least ten counts. The CDR3 here is CASSPNRVNTEAFF. The CDR3 DNA is TGTGCCAGCAGCCCCAACAGGGTAAACACTGAAGCTTTCTTT. The rearrangement links TRBV2 to TRBJ1-1, with a tentative D call TRBD1 (6 bases). The CDR3 spans 14 residues. Trimming left V 6 bases short and J 2 bases short, with 13 bases between. CDR1 SNHLY and CDR2 FYNNEI come from the germline V gene.

This clonotype was observed many times. The rearrangement uses TRBV7-8 and TRBJ1-2; TRBD1 aligns across 9 bases. The CDR3 runs 15 residues. CDR1 is SGHVS, CDR2 FQNEAQ, per germline. Trimming took 1 base from V and 7 from J; bases not matched to a gene: 7. DNA of the CDR3: TGTGCCAGCAGCTTAGGTACAGGGGGCGTCGCTGGCTACACCTTC. It encodes CASSLGTGGVAGYTF.

This clonotype was counted many times. V and J are TRBV5-1 and TRBJ2-7; TRBD1 might be the D (6 bases). The CDR3 consists of 14 residues. Germline V CDR1 and CDR2: SGHRS, YFSETQ. Trimming took 0 bases from V and 5 from J, leaving 12 bases between them. The chain's CDR3 is CASSLGQGSNEQYF. The CDR3 DNA follows: TGCGCCAGCAGCTTGGGGCAGGGGTCGAACGAGCAGTACTTC.

The V and J genes are TRBV24-1 and TRBJ1-2, with TRBD1 matching over 7 bases. Looked up from germline, CDR1 is KGHDR and CDR2 is SFDVKD. Trimming removed 3 bases from V and 6 bases from J; junction bases left unmatched: 6. The CDR3 runs 14 residues. The CDR3 is CATSDPGTAHGYTF. The CDR3 DNA is TGTGCCACCAGTGATCCCGGGACAGCACATGGCTACACCTTC.

In this sample, this clonotype turned up many times. This rearrangement joins TRBV3-1 to TRBJ1-1; TRBD1 might be the D (6 bases). In germline, CDR1 is LGHDT, CDR2 YNNKEL (reference sequence). Trimming shortened V by 2 bases and J by 5 bases, and 15 bases separated the two germline ends. CDR3 length equals 15 residues. CDR3 in DNA: TGTGCCAGCAGCCAAATTCGGGGGGGGCGAACTGAAGCTTTCTTT. Its protein product is CASSQIRGGRTEAFF. The variable domain in full, completed from reference TRBV3-1 and TRBJ1-1, reads DTAVSQTPKYLVTQMGNDKSIKCEQNLGHDTMYWYKQDSKKFLKIMFSYNNKELIINETVPNRFSPKSPDKAHLNLHINSLELGDSAVYFCASSQIRGGRTEAFFGQGTRLTVV.

This clonotype has ten or more counts. The chain is built from TRBV2 and TRBJ2-2, with a possible D match to TRBD2 (6 bases). The ends were cut back, 8 bases at V and 0 bases at J, with 10 bases in the middle. Looked up from germline, CDR1 is SNHLY and CDR2 is FYNNEI. The CDR3 covers 14 residues. The CDR3 DNA is TGTGCCAGCGGGAGGTCCGCGAACACCGGGGAGCTGTTTTTT. This gives the protein CASGRSANTGELFF.

The V gene is TRBV5-5, the J gene TRBJ2-5; D may be TRBD1 or TRBD2 (5 bases each). The CDR3 covers 13 residues. Germline values: CDR1 SGHKS, CDR2 YYEKEE (reference sequence). V dropped 7 bases and J dropped 2 bases, with 12 bases sitting between them. CDR3 bases: TGTGCCAGCGGTCGATGGGGGCAAGAGACCCAGTACTTC. Amino acid sequence: CASGRWGQETQYF.

At least ten counts were recorded for this clonotype. This CDR3 reads CSAVGLAKNIQYF. In DNA, the CDR3 is TGCAGCGCCGTGGGGCTAGCCAAAAACATTCAGTACTTC. V is TRBV29-1 and J is TRBJ2-4; D is possibly TRBD1 (5 bases). CDR1 SQVTM and CDR2 ANQGSEA come from the germline V gene. This CDR3 has 13 residues. The V gene lost 7 bases and the J gene lost 0 bases, with 10 bases spanning the gap.